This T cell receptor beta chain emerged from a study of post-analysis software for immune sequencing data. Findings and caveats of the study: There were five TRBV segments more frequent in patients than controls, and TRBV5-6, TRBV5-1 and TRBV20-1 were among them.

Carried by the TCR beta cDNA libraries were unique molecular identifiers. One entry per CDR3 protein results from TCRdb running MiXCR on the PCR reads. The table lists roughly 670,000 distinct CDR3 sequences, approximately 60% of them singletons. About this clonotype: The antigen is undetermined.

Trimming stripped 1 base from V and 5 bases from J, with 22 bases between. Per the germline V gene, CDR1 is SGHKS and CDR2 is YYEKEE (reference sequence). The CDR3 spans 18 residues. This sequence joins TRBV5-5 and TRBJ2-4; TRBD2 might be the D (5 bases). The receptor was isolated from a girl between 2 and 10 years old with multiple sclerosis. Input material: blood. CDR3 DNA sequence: TGTGCCAGCAGCTTGATTATGGTATCTCGGGGTTCCGAAAACATTCAGTACTTC. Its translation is CASSLIMVSRGSENIQYF.